This TCR beta chain was sequenced for a study of T cell changes during pregnancy in multiple sclerosis. Germline V lookup: CDR1 MNHNS, CDR2 SASEGT. This CDR3 is 15 amino acids long. V gave up 8 bases and J gave up 3 bases; unmatched junction bases: 10. Produced via immunoSEQ multiplex PCR; TCRdb's table is partial and in-frame only. The repertoire holds tens of thousands of clones, with about 94% as singletons. The TCR comes from a female donor with multiple sclerosis, enrolled in a pregnancy study. This material consisted of peripheral blood, taken in the third trimester of pregnancy. The rearrangement uses TRBV6-1 and TRBJ2-7; 10 bases match TRBD2. Here the CDR3 reads CASAGLAASYYEQYF. The CDR3, as DNA: TGTGCCAGCGCTGGACTAGCGGCCTCCTACTACGAGCAGTACTTC.